This T cell receptor beta chain was obtained from a study of beta chain features in type 1 diabetes. In the case of this clone: The antigen is unknown.

Of the isolated RNA, all was reverse transcribed, and so the sequenced material was expressed TCRB transcripts. About 3.57 million reads per sample on average were obtained from naive, central memory and regulatory T cell samples. Assay: immunoSEQ multiplex PCR; the TCRdb copy retains only in-frame clones and omits some. The sample has around 130,000 clones, 7% to 10% seen once. Study-wide points: Moderate but significant shortening of TCRB CDR3s was recorded in all four CD4+ subsets from Type 1 diabetes patients. Type 1 diabetes patients showed fewer insertions and more deletions at VDJ junctions. Cells with high TCR expression could be over-represented when cDNA is sequenced. PCR might preferentially amplify shorter templates, equally in patients and controls.

This clonotype was sampled from a man aged 25-40 years with type 1 diabetes. The sequencing sample was made of central memory CD4+ T cells from blood.

CDR3 amino acids: CASSTVQETQYF. The CDR3, as DNA: TGTGCCAGCTCTACAGTACAAGAGACCCAGTACTTC. The V and J genes are TRBV18 and TRBJ2-5; D is unclear. V was cut by 6 bases and J by 2 bases, with 7 bases left in between. The CDR3 loop spans 12 amino acids. Per germline, CDR1 KGHSH and CDR2 LQKENI.